A single sample gave rise to the 20 T cell receptor beta chains below, sequenced in a study of blood T cell repertoires in COVID-19. The table came from immunoSEQ multiplex PCR; TCRdb's copy has only in-frame clones and leaves some out. The repertoire holds about 130,000 clones, 80% to 90% seen once, with 3% to 4.5% in the top ten. The sequencing input was peripheral blood. All receptors come from a woman between 55 and 75 years old with acute or convalescent COVID-19.

This clone was recorded once. V gene TRBV20-1 combines with J gene TRBJ1-5; no clear D. The CDR3 is 15 residues long. Trimming left V 3 bases short and J 0 bases short, with 12 bases between. CDR1 and CDR2 from the germline V gene are DFQATT and SNEGSKA (reference sequence). The CDR3 loop is CSASASRYSNQPQHF. The DNA of the CDR3 is TGCAGTGCTAGTGCGAGCCGGTATAGCAATCAGCCCCAGCATTTT.

This clone was detected once. The chain links TRBV3-1 (or the pseudogene TRBV3-2) to TRBJ1-1; 7 bases map to TRBD1. V shed 7 bases and J 5 bases; nucleotides not matched to a gene: 7. This CDR3 contains 13 residues. Germline V gene lookup returns CDR1 LGHDT and CDR2 YNNKEL (reference sequence). For the CDR3, the DNA is TGTGCCAGCACGGGACAGTCCAGGACTGAAGCTTTCTTT. As protein: CASTGQSRTEAFF.

This sequence joins TRBV19 and TRBJ1-1, with D perhaps matching TRBD1 (6 bases). This CDR3 spans 16 amino acids. Germline CDR1 is LNHDA and CDR2 is SQIVND (reference sequence). Trimming pared 2 bases from V and 2 bases from J, leaving 15 bases between. Written as DNA, the CDR3 is TGTGCCAGTAGTATACCCCTCTCGACAGGTAACACTGAAGCTTTCTTT. It is translated as CASSIPLSTGNTEAFF.

The chain couples TRBV12-3 or TRBV12-4 to TRBJ2-3; tentative D call: TRBD1 (6 bases). The CDR3 spans 12 residues. The germline V and J ends were trimmed by 6 bases and 3 bases, with 7 bases remaining between them. The chain's CDR3 is CASRQGTDTQYF. The CDR3 DNA reads as TGTGCCAGCAGACAGGGTACAGATACGCAGTATTTT.

This clone came up once. The chain carries TRBV29-1 and TRBJ1-1; 7 bases match TRBD1. The CDR3 runs 13 residues. V trimming: 7 bases; J trimming: 0 bases; junction bases outside the gene matches: 5. Germline-derived CDR1 and CDR2 are SQVTM and ANQGSEA. The CDR3 bases are TGCAGCGCCGAAACAGGGGTGAACACTGAAGCTTTCTTT. Translating it yields CSAETGVNTEAFF.

This clone has only one observation. The chain employs TRBV5-1 and TRBJ2-2; 9 bases map to TRBD2. The CDR3 contains 17 residues. Germline trimming cut 4 bases from V and 1 base from J; bases unmatched to any gene: 8. CDR1 and CDR2 (germline): SGHRS, YFSETQ. Here the CDR3 reads CASSPRLAGLNTGELFF. The CDR3 coding sequence is TGCGCCAGCAGCCCCAGGCTAGCGGGACTGAACACCGGGGAGCTGTTTTTT.

The chain is built from TRBV9 and TRBJ2-5; TRBD2 matches 9 bases. Per germline, CDR1 SGDLS and CDR2 YYNGEE. CDR3 length: 17 amino acids. Trimming at V came to 0 bases and at J to 5 bases, leaving 11 bases not matched to a gene. Written as DNA, the CDR3 is TGTGCCAGCAGCGTAGCTTGGTCTAGCGGGACGGGGGAGACCCAGTACTTC. This encodes CASSVAWSSGTGETQYF.

The V gene is TRBV7-2, the J gene TRBJ1-5, with 8 bases lining up with TRBD1. Germline CDR1 is SGHTA and CDR2 is FQGNSA. CDR3 length equals 16 residues. Germline trimming cut 1 base from V and 7 bases from J; bases unmatched to any gene: 9. CDR3 amino acids: CASSLEFGQGGQPQHF. In nucleotides, the CDR3 is TGTGCCAGCAGCTTAGAGTTTGGACAGGGAGGACAGCCCCAGCATTTT.

The CDR3 DNA follows: TGCGCCAGCAGTGGGGGACAGGCTTCTGCGGGAGATACGCAGTATTTT. Translation gives CASSGGQASAGDTQYF. The chain couples TRBV10-1 to TRBJ2-3, with 8 bases that match TRBD1. Trimming took 4 bases from V and 5 from J; bases not matched to a gene: 11. The V gene's germline CDR1 is WNHNN and CDR2 SYGVQD (reference sequence). This CDR3 comprises 16 residues.

The chain uses TRBV19 and TRBJ1-2; no definite D call. Germline V gene lookup returns CDR1 LNHDA and CDR2 SQIVND (reference sequence). V was clipped by 7 bases and J by 4 bases, with 10 bases between them. The CDR3 runs to 12 residues. Here the CDR3 reads CASISGSYGYTF. In nucleotides, the CDR3 is TGTGCCAGTATTAGTGGTTCCTATGGCTACACCTTC.

The chain carries TRBV4-1 and TRBJ1-3; TRBD1 matches 8 bases. The germline V gene has CDR1 MGHRA and CDR2 YSYEKL. This CDR3 region has 16 residues. Trimming at V came to 3 bases and at J to 0 bases, leaving 4 bases not matched to a gene. The CDR3 DNA reads as TGCGCCAGCAGCCAGGAAGGACAGGGCTCTGGAAACACCATATATTTT. Translation: CASSQEGQGSGNTIYF.

V gene TRBV10-3 combines with J gene TRBJ1-1, with TRBD1 matching 7 bases. The CDR3 extends over 14 amino acids. CDR1 ENHRY and CDR2 SYGVKD come from the germline V gene. J gave up 2 bases and V 3 bases, and 3 bases lay outside the gene matches. CDR3 DNA: TGTGCCATCAGTGACCGGGACAGAAACACTGAAGCTTTCTTT. This codes for CAISDRDRNTEAFF.

In DNA form, the CDR3 reads TGTGCCAGTAGTGGGACGGGGGGGGATGAGCAGTTCTTC. It is translated as CASSGTGGDEQFF. The rearrangement links TRBV19 to TRBJ2-1; 8 nucleotides align to TRBD2. This CDR3 region has 13 residues. Germline CDR1 reads LNHDA; CDR2 reads SQIVND (reference sequence). The V gene end was trimmed by 5 bases and the J gene end by 8 bases; junction bases not matched to a gene: 5.

This chain uses TRBV5-4 with TRBJ2-5; 9 bases fit TRBD1. Germline V CDR1 and CDR2: SGHNT, YYREEE (reference sequence). This CDR3 is 14 amino acids long. Germline trimming cut 3 bases from V and 5 bases from J; bases unmatched to any gene: 5. The CDR3 protein is CASSYRGQQETQYF. CDR3 coding DNA: TGTGCCAGCAGCTACAGGGGGCAGCAGGAGACCCAGTACTTC.

The chain joins TRBV19 to TRBJ1-4, with D possibly matching TRBD1 (6 bases). V lost 5 bases and J lost 14, with 27 bases in between. Germline V lookup: CDR1 LNHDA, CDR2 SQIVND (reference sequence). The CDR3 has 16 amino acids. CDR3 DNA sequence: TGTGCCAGTAGTTTCATATTGGGAACAGGGAGTCTACGGCTGTTTTTT. Its translation is CASSFILGTGSLRLFF. The variable domain in full, completed from reference TRBV19 and TRBJ1-4, reads DGGITQSPKYLFRKEGQNVTLSCEQNLNHDAMYWYRQDPGQGLRLIYYSQIVNDFQKGDIAEGYSVSREKKESFPLTVTSAQKNPTAFYLCASSFILGTGSLRLFFGSGTQLSVL.

J is TRBJ1-4 and V is TRBV30; perhaps TRBD1 as D (6 bases). This CDR3 spans 14 amino acids. Germline V gene lookup returns CDR1 GTSNPN and CDR2 SVGIG (reference sequence). Deletions cut 2 bases from V and 2 bases from J, with 9 bases between. CDR3 sequence reads: CAWSQGLTNEKLFF. Written as DNA, the CDR3 is TGTGCCTGGAGTCAGGGGTTGACTAATGAAAAACTGTTTTTT.

This clone was seen a handful of times. The rearrangement joins TRBV19 to TRBJ1-1; no definite D call. The CDR3 extends over 11 amino acids. The germline V gene encodes CDR1 LNHDA and CDR2 SQIVND (reference sequence). Trimming cost V 8 bases and J 0 bases, with 4 bases left between them. The CDR3, as DNA: TGTGCCAGTCAGTTGAACACTGAAGCTTTCTTT. Translation: CASQLNTEAFF.

In this sample, this clone turned up a few times. This rearrangement joins TRBV5-1 to TRBJ1-1, with a possible D match to TRBD1 (5 bases). The CDR3 is made up of 14 amino acids. V was shortened by 5 bases and J by 4 bases, with 15 bases between the two germline ends. The germline CDR1 and CDR2 sequences are SGHRS and YFSETQ. The CDR3 region is CASSDQGPRTEAFF. CDR3 nucleotide sequence: TGCGCCAGCAGTGATCAGGGTCCGCGCACTGAAGCTTTCTTT.

The CDR3 sequence is CASSSRLVDTQYF. In nucleotides, the CDR3 is TGTGCCAGCAGTTCTAGACTAGTAGATACGCAGTATTTT. The rearrangement joins TRBV27 to TRBJ2-3, with TRBD2 as a possible D gene (6 bases). The CDR3 consists of 13 residues. Germline V gene sequence: CDR1 MNHEY, CDR2 SMNVEV (reference sequence). The V gene lost 4 bases and the J gene lost 5 bases, with 10 bases spanning the gap.

This clone was observed a single time. The chain uses TRBV6-5 and TRBJ2-5; 8 positions agree with TRBD2. Per the germline V gene, CDR1 is MNHEY and CDR2 is SVGAGI. V was pared by 6 bases and J by 2 bases, with 8 bases of the junction left unmatched. The CDR3 length is 15 residues. CDR3 in amino acids: CASRPGGTGQETQYF. The CDR3 bases are TGTGCCAGCAGACCGGGAGGGACGGGGCAAGAGACCCAGTACTTC.